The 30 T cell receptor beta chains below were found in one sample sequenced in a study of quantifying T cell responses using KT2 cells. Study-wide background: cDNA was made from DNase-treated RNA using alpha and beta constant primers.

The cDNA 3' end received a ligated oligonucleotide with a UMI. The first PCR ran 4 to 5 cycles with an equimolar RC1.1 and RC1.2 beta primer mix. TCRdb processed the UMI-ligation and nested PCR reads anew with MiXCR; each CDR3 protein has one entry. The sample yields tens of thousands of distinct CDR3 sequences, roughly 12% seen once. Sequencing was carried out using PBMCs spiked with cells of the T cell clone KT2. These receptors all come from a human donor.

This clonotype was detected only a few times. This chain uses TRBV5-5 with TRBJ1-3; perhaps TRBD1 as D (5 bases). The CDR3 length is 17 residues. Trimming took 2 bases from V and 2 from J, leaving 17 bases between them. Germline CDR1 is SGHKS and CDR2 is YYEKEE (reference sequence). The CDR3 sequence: CASSLPPGLAAGNTIYF. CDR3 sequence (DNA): TGTGCCAGCAGCTTACCGCCAGGGCTCGCCGCTGGAAACACCATATATTTT.

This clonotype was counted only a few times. As DNA, the CDR3 is TGCGCCAGCAGCTTGGATGGGGCCGTGGGGGAGCTGTTTTTT. This gives the protein CASSLDGAVGELFF. V is TRBV5-1 and J is TRBJ2-2, with D possibly being TRBD1 (5 bases). The CDR3 is 14 amino acids. CDR1 and CDR2 from the germline V gene are SGHRS and YFSETQ. V was clipped by 0 bases and J by 8 bases, with 11 bases between them. The full variable domain, in which reference TRBV5-1 and TRBJ2-2 provide the parts outside the CDR3, is KAGVTQTPRYLIKTRGQQVTLSCSPISGHRSVSWYQQTPGQGLQFLFEYFSETQRNKGNFPGRFSGRQFSNSRSEMNVSTLELGDSALYLCASSLDGAVGELFFGEGSRLTVL.

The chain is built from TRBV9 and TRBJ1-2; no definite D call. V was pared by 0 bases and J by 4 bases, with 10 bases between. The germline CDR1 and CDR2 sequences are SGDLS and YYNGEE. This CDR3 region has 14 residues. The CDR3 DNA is TGTGCCAGCAGCGTAGCTATCAGTTCCTATGGCTACACCTTC. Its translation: CASSVAISSYGYTF. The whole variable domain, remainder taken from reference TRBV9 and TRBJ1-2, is DSGVTQTPKHLITATGQRVTLRCSPRSGDLSVYWYQQSLDQGLQFLIQYYNGEERAKGNILERFSAQQFPDLHSELNLSSLELGDSALYFCASSVAISSYGYTFGSGTRLTVV.

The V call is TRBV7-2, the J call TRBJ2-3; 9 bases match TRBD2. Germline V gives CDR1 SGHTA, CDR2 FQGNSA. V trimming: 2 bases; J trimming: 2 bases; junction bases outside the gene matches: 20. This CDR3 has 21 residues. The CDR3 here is CASSLKFLAGGPYLITDTQYF. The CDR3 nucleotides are TGTGCCAGCAGCTTAAAATTCTTGGCGGGAGGGCCGTATTTGATCACAGATACGCAGTATTTT.

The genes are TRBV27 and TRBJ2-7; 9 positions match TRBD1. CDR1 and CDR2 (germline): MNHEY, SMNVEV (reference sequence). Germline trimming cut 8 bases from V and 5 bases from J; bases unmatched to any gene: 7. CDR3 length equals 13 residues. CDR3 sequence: CASRGTGLDEQYF. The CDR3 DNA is TGTGCCAGCCGGGGGACAGGGTTGGACGAGCAGTACTTC.

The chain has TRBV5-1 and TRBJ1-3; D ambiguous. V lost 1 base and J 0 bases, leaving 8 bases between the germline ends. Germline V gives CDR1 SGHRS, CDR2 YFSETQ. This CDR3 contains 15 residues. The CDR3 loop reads CASSLTWGSGNTIYF. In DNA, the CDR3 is TGCGCCAGCAGCTTGACGTGGGGCTCTGGAAACACCATATATTTT.

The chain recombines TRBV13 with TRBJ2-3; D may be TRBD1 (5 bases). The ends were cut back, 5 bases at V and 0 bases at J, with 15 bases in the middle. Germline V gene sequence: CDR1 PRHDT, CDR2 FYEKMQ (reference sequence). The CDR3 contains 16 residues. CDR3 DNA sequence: TGTGCCAGCAGCCTTAGGAGTACAGGTAGCACAGATACGCAGTATTTT. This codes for CASSLRSTGSTDTQYF.

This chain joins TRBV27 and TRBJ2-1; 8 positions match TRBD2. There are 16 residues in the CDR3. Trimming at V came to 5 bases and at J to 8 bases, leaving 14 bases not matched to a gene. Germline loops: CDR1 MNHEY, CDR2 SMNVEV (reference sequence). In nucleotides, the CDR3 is TGTGCCAGCAGTCCCAAGCCGGGACTAGATAACCATGAGCAGTTCTTC. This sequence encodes CASSPKPGLDNHEQFF.

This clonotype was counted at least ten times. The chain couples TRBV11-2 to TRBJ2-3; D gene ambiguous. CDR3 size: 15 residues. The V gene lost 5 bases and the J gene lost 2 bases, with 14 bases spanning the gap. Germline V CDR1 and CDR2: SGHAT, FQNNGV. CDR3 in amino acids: CASSPPGPYTDTQYF. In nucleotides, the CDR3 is TGTGCCAGCAGCCCACCGGGCCCCTACACAGATACGCAGTATTTT.

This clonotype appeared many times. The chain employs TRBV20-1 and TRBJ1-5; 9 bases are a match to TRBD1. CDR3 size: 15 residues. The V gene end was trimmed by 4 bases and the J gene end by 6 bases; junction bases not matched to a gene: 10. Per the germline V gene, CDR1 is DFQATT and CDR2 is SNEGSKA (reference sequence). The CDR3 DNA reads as TGCAGTGCTAAGCCGGGACAGGGAGTAATTCAGCCCCAGCATTTT. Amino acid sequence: CSAKPGQGVIQPQHF.

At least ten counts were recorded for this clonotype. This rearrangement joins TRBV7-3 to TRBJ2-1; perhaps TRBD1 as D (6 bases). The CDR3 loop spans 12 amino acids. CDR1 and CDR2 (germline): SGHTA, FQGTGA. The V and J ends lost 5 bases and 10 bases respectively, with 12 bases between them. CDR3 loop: CASSTQDREQFF. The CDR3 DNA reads TGTGCCAGCAGCACACAAGACAGGGAGCAGTTCTTC.

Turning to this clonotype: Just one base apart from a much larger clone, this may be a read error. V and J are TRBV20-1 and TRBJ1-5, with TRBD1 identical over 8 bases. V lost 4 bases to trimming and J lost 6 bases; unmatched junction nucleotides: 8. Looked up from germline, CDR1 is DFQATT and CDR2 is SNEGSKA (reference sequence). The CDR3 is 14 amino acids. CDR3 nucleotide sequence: TGCAGTGCTAAATCAACAGGGGGTGGTCAGCCCCAGCATTTT. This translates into CSAKSTGGGQPQHF.

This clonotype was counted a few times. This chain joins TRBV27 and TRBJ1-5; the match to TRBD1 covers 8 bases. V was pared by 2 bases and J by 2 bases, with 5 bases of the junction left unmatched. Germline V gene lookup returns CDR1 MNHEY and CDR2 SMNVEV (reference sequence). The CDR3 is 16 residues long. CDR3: CASSLGQGGGNQPQHF. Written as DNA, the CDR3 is TGTGCCAGCAGTTTAGGACAGGGAGGGGGCAATCAGCCCCAGCATTTT.

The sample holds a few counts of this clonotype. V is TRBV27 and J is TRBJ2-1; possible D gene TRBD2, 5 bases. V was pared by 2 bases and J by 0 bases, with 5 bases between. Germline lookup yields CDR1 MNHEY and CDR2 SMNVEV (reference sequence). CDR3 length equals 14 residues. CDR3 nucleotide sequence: TGTGCCAGCAGTTTAGGGAGCTCCTACAATGAGCAGTTCTTC. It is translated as CASSLGSSYNEQFF.

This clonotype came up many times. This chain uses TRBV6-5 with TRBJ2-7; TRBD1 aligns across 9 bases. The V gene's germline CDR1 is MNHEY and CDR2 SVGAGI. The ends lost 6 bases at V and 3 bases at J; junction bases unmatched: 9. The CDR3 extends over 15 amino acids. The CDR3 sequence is CASSPGGTGNYEQYF. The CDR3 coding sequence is TGTGCCAGCAGCCCCGGGGGGACAGGGAACTACGAGCAGTACTTC.

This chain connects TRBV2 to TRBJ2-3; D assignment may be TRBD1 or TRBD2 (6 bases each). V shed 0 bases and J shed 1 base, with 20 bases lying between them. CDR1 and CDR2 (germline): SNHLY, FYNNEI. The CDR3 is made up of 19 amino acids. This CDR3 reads CASSEAQDPGGGRTDTQYF. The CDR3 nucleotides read TGTGCCAGCAGTGAAGCCCAGGATCCCGGGGGCGGCCGCACAGATACGCAGTATTTT.

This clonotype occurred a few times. The CDR3 region is CASCPQGAGNFPGYF. CDR3 DNA: TGCGCCAGCTGCCCACAGGGGGCCGGGAACTTTCCGGGGTATTTT. This chain uses TRBV5-1 with TRBJ2-3; TRBD1 aligns across 9 bases. Germline loops: CDR1 SGHRS, CDR2 YFSETQ. The CDR3 has 15 residues. Trimming took 7 bases from V and 14 from J; bases not matched to a gene: 20.

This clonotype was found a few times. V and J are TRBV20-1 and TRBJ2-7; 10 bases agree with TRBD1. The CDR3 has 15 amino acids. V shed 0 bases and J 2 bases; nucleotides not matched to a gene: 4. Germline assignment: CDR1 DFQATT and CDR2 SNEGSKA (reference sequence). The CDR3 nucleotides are TGCAGTGCTAGAGATACCGGGACAGGGGCCTACGAGCAGTACTTC. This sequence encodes CSARDTGTGAYEQYF.

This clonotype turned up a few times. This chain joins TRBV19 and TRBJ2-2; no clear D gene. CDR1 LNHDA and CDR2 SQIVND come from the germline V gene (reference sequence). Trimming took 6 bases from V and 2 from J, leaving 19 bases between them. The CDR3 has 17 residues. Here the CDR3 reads CASRPPNLGGNTGELFF. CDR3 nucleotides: TGTGCCAGTAGACCTCCTAACTTGGGTGGAAACACCGGGGAGCTGTTTTTT.

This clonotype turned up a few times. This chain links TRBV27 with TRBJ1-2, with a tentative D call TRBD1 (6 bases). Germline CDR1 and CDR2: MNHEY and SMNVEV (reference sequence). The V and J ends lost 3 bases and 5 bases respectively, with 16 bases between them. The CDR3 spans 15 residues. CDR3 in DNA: TGTGCCAGCAGTTTTTCGGACAGAATAGCTTATGGCTACACCTTC. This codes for CASSFSDRIAYGYTF.

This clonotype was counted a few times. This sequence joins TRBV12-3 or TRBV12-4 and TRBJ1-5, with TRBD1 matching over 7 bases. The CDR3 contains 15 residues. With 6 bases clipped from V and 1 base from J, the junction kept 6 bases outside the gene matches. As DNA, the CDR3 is TGTGCCAGCAGGAGAGGACAGGAGAGCAATCAGCCCCAGCATTTT. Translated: CASRRGQESNQPQHF.

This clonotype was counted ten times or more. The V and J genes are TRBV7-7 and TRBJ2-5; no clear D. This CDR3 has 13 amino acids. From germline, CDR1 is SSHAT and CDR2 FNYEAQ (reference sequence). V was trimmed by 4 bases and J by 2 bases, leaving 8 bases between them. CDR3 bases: TGTGCCAGCAGCTCGGATCCACAAGAGACCCAGTACTTC. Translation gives CASSSDPQETQYF.

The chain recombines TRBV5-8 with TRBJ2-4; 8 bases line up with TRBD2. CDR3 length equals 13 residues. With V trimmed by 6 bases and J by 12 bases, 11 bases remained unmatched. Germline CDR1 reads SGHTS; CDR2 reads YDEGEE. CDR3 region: CASTVGSGTSQYF. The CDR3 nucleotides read TGTGCCAGCACCGTGGGATCCGGGACTAGTCAGTACTTC.

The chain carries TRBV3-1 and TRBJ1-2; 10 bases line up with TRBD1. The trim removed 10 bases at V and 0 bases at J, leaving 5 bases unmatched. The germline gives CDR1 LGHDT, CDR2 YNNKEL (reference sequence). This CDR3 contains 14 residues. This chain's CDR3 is CATSGTGANYGYTF. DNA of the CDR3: TGTGCCACCTCCGGGACAGGGGCTAACTATGGCTACACCTTC.

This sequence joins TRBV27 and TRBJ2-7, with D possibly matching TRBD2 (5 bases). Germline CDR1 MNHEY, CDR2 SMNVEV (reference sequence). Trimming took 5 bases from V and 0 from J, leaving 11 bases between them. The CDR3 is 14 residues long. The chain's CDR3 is CASSRSGYSYEQYF. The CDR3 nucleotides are TGTGCCAGCAGTCGCAGCGGCTACTCCTACGAGCAGTACTTC.

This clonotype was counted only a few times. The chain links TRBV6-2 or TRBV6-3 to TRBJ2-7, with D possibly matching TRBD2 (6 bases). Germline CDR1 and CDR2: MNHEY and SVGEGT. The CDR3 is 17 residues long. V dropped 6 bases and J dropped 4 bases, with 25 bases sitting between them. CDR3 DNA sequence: TGTGCCAGCAGCCTCCGTCCTAACCTGCGGAGGGTTTACGAGCAGTACTTC. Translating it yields CASSLRPNLRRVYEQYF.

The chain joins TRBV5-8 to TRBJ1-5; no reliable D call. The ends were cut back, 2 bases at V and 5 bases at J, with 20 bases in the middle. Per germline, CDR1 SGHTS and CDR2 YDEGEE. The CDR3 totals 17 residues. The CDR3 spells CASSFEGGRVSYQPQHF. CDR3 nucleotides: TGTGCCAGCAGCTTTGAGGGAGGCCGGGTTAGTTATCAGCCCCAGCATTTT.

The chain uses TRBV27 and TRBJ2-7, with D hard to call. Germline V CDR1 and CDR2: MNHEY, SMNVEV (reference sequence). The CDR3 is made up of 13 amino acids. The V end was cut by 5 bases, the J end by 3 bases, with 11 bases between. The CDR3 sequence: CASSPVSHYEQYF. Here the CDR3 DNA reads TGTGCCAGCAGTCCCGTCTCGCACTACGAGCAGTACTTC.

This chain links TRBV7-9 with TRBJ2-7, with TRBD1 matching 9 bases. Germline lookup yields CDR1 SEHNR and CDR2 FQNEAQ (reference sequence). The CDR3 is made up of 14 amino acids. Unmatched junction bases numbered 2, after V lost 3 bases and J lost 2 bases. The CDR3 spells CASSFGQGPYEQYF. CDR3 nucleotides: TGTGCCAGCAGCTTTGGACAGGGGCCCTACGAGCAGTACTTC.

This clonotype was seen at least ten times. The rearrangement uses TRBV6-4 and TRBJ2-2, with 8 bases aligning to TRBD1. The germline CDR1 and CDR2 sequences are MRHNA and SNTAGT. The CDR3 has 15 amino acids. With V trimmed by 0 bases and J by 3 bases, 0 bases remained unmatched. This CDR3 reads CASSDSTGDTGELFF. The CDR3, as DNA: TGTGCCAGCAGTGACTCGACAGGGGACACCGGGGAGCTGTTTTTT.